The 20 T cell receptor beta chains in this list originate from one sample, sequenced in a study of T-cell reconstitution after alpha-beta-depleted transplantation in children. It was with unique molecular identifiers that the TCRbeta library was prepared. TCRdb redid the calling of the PCR reads with MiXCR, one entry per CDR3 protein. The table has over 400,000 distinct CDR3 sequences, roughly 44% seen once. This sample comprised PBMCs, obtained before TCRalphabeta/CD19-depleted stem cell transplant. The receptors here all came from a girl aged 2 to 9 with aplastic anemia, due to receive a stem cell transplant.

Only a few counts were recorded for this clonotype. The chain has TRBV24-1 and TRBJ2-2; TRBD1 matches 8 bases. This CDR3 is built from 14 residues. Germline V gives CDR1 KGHDR, CDR2 SFDVKD. The junction had 2 bases not matched to a gene; V was cut back by 5 bases and J by 4 bases. The CDR3 DNA reads as TGTGCCACCAGTGGCCAGGGGGCCACCGGGGAGCTGTTTTTT. Translated, it gives CATSGQGATGELFF.

There are many counts of this clonotype. The chain joins TRBV5-6 to TRBJ2-2; D is unresolved. V gave up 0 bases and J gave up 0 bases, with 12 bases separating them. This CDR3 is built from 17 residues. Germline V gives CDR1 SGHDT, CDR2 YYEEEE. The CDR3 protein is CASSLGPVQTNTGELFF. In DNA form, the CDR3 reads TGTGCCAGCAGCTTGGGGCCGGTCCAGACGAACACCGGGGAGCTGTTTTTT. The entire variable domain, with the rest obtained from reference TRBV5-6 and TRBJ2-2, is as follows: DAGVTQSPTHLIKTRGQQVTLRCSPKSGHDTVSWYQQALGQGPQFIFQYYEEEERQRGNFPDRFSGHQFPNYSSELNVNALLLGDSALYLCASSLGPVQTNTGELFFGEGSRLTVL.

This clonotype occurred once. V and J are TRBV19 and TRBJ2-1, with D uncertain. V dropped 7 bases and J dropped 3 bases, with 7 bases sitting between them. The CDR3 totals 12 residues. Germline lookup yields CDR1 LNHDA and CDR2 SQIVND (reference sequence). In DNA, the CDR3 is TGTGCCAGTACAGGCGTCTACAATGAGCAGTTCTTC. It translates to CASTGVYNEQFF.

V is TRBV29-1 and J is TRBJ1-1; TRBD1 is a possible D gene (5 bases). This CDR3 is 13 amino acids long. The V gene lost 4 bases and the J gene lost 6 bases, with 15 bases spanning the gap. Germline loops: CDR1 SQVTM, CDR2 ANQGSEA. Here the CDR3 reads CSVAQGRAPEAFF. DNA of the CDR3: TGCAGCGTTGCGCAGGGCAGGGCCCCTGAAGCTTTCTTT.

The chain has TRBV28 and TRBJ1-3; no clear D. Trimming removed 3 bases at V and 4 bases at J, with 7 bases between. The CDR3 contains 13 residues. The germline V gene has CDR1 MDHEN and CDR2 SYDVKM. This CDR3 is CASSLKRGNTIYF. CDR3 nucleotide sequence: TGTGCCAGCAGTTTGAAGAGGGGAAACACCATATATTTT.

J is TRBJ2-7 and V is TRBV5-4; D call uncertain. V lost 4 bases, J lost 7 bases, and 18 bases lay in between. Germline V gene lookup returns CDR1 SGHNT and CDR2 YYREEE (reference sequence). This CDR3 spans 14 amino acids. This CDR3 is CASSAHSYSREQYF. The CDR3 nucleotides read TGTGCCAGCAGCGCACACTCGTACTCAAGGGAGCAGTACTTC.

The rearrangement joins TRBV7-3 to TRBJ2-7; D gene uncertain. V dropped 5 bases and J dropped 2 bases, with 16 bases sitting between them. Germline lookup yields CDR1 SGHTA and CDR2 FQGTGA. The CDR3 is 15 residues long. The CDR3 coding sequence is TGTGCCAGCAGCCCCTTGCCGGGCCCCACCTACGAGCAGTACTTC. Encoded protein: CASSPLPGPTYEQYF.

As DNA, the CDR3 is TGCGCCGGGAGACCAGGGCCCACCACAGATACGCAGTATTTT. This sequence encodes CAGRPGPTTDTQYF. The rearrangement links TRBV5-1 to TRBJ2-3; D might be TRBD1 or TRBD2, each matching 5 bases. Germline CDR1 is SGHRS and CDR2 is YFSETQ. Trimming pared 10 bases from V and 2 bases from J, leaving 17 bases between. This CDR3 contains 14 residues.

This chain links TRBV7-2 with TRBJ1-2, with 9 bases lining up with TRBD1. This CDR3 has 15 amino acids. Trimming removed 1 base from V and 8 bases from J; junction bases left unmatched: 8. In germline, CDR1 is SGHTA, CDR2 FQGNSA. CDR3 sequence: CASSLGRDRALGYTF. Here the CDR3 DNA reads TGTGCCAGCAGCTTAGGTCGGGACAGGGCCTTAGGCTACACCTTC.

This clonotype was found a few times. The genes are TRBV6-1 and TRBJ2-2; TRBD2 matches 7 bases. The CDR3 spans 14 residues. Germline V gene sequence: CDR1 MNHNS, CDR2 SASEGT. Unmatched junction bases numbered 9, after V lost 6 bases and J lost 8 bases. CDR3 in amino acids: CASRGGEAGGELFF. The CDR3 nucleotides read TGTGCCAGCAGGGGAGGGGAGGCCGGTGGGGAGCTGTTTTTT.

This clonotype was detected a few times. The V call is TRBV12-3 or TRBV12-4, the J call TRBJ2-7, with D perhaps matching TRBD2 (5 bases). Trimming left V 3 bases short and J 0 bases short, with 15 bases between. The CDR3 length is 16 residues. In DNA form, the CDR3 reads TGTGCCAGCAGTTTGCCCTGGACTTTGAGCTCCTACGAGCAGTACTTC. The encoded protein is CASSLPWTLSSYEQYF.

On this clonotype itself: At one end the junction does not follow the germline gene, possibly because of a read error. CDR3 sequence (DNA): TGTGCCACCAGCGAGACAGGATACGTCTACACCTTC. It codes for CATSETGYVYTF. The V and J genes are TRBV7-2 and TRBJ1-2; a weak D match, TRBD1 (6 bases). Germline loops: CDR1 SGHTA, CDR2 FQGNSA. This CDR3 region has 12 residues.

This clonotype was seen ten or more times. The chain uses TRBV5-1 and TRBJ2-1; TRBD1 matches 10 bases. This CDR3 has 16 residues. J was trimmed by 8 bases and V by 4 bases; bases with no gene match: 12. The germline V gene encodes CDR1 SGHRS and CDR2 YFSETQ. The CDR3: CASSLRWGQGTHEQFF. The CDR3 bases are TGCGCCAGCAGCCTGCGATGGGGACAGGGGACCCATGAGCAGTTCTTC.

This clonotype has at least ten counts. This sequence joins TRBV5-1 and TRBJ2-7, with TRBD2 matching over 11 bases. V was pared by 3 bases and J by 3 bases, with 2 bases of the junction left unmatched. CDR1 and CDR2 (germline): SGHRS, YFSETQ. There are 14 residues in the CDR3. As DNA, the CDR3 is TGCGCCAGCAGCTGGGGACTAGCGGACTACGAGCAGTACTTC. Translating it yields CASSWGLADYEQYF.

This clonotype was seen at least ten times. V gene TRBV29-1 combines with J gene TRBJ2-5; TRBD2 agrees at 11 bases. The trim removed 0 bases at V and 6 bases at J, leaving 18 bases unmatched. Germline V CDR1 and CDR2: SQVTM, ANQGSEA. The CDR3 has 19 residues. The CDR3 nucleotides are TGCAGCGTTGAAGATCTCGGACTAGCGGGCCCACCATTCACGCAGACCCAGTACTTC. Translated, it gives CSVEDLGLAGPPFTQTQYF.

V usage is TRBV20-1 and J usage is TRBJ2-7, with 7 bases that match TRBD2. The CDR3 sequence is 13 residues long. Per the germline V gene, CDR1 is DFQATT and CDR2 is SNEGSKA (reference sequence). Trimming at V came to 5 bases and at J to 2 bases, leaving 6 bases not matched to a gene. The CDR3 DNA is TGCAGTGCTGTTCTAGCGGATACCTACGAGCAGTACTTC. It yields the protein CSAVLADTYEQYF.

As regards this clonotype: This may stem from a read error, because a much larger clone lies one nucleotide away. The V gene is TRBV29-1, the J gene TRBJ2-3; 7 positions match TRBD2. V was clipped by 5 bases and J by 6 bases; unmatched bases: 11. The germline V gene encodes CDR1 SQVTM and CDR2 ANQGSEA. The CDR3 sequence is 14 residues long. The DNA for the CDR3 is TGCAGCGTTTGGCTAGCGGCAGGGCAGGATACGCAGTATTTT. Translated, it gives CSVWLAAGQDTQYF.

A note on this clonotype: With a much larger clone just one base away, this may be a read error. This rearrangement joins TRBV20-1 to TRBJ1-2; the match to TRBD1 covers 10 bases. J lost 3 bases, V lost 5 bases, and 3 bases had no gene match. The length of the CDR3 is 13 residues. Germline-derived CDR1 and CDR2 are DFQATT and SNEGSKA (reference sequence). The CDR3 reads CSAQTGGDYGYTF. The DNA for the CDR3 is TGCAGTGCTCAGACAGGGGGCGACTATGGCTACACCTTC.

This chain uses TRBV11-3 with TRBJ2-6; D is uncertain. Per germline, CDR1 SGHNT and CDR2 YENEEA. This CDR3 spans 16 amino acids. The V end was cut by 2 bases, the J end by 3 bases, with 11 bases between. For the CDR3, the DNA is TGTGCCAGCAGCTTATCAGGATCGGGTGGGGCCAACGTCCTGACTTTC. Protein: CASSLSGSGGANVLTF.

The V and J genes are TRBV20-1 and TRBJ2-6, with D perhaps TRBD1 or TRBD2 (5 bases each). CDR1 is DFQATT and CDR2 is SNEGSKA in the germline V gene (reference sequence). Trimming left V 3 bases short and J 0 bases short, with 12 bases between. The length of the CDR3 is 16 residues. CDR3 loop: CSARAGTFSGANVLTF. The CDR3 DNA sequence: TGCAGTGCTAGGGCCGGGACCTTCTCTGGGGCCAACGTCCTGACTTTC.